This TCR beta chain was sequenced for a study of blood T cell repertoires in COVID-19. The data were produced by immunoSEQ multiplex PCR, yet TCRdb's version contains in-frame clones alone and is incomplete. The data show roughly 200,000 clones, with about 85% seen just once and approximately 21% held by the top ten. The CDR3 runs 13 residues. Per germline, CDR1 WSHSY and CDR2 SAAADI. Trimming removed 8 bases from V and 7 bases from J, with 18 bases in between. This clonotype was sampled from a man aged 55 to 70 with active or convalescent COVID-19. The sequencing sample was made of peripheral blood. The rearrangement links TRBV10-2 to TRBJ2-7; D possibly corresponds to TRBD1 (7 bases). CDR3 nucleotide sequence: TGCGCCAGCCACGGCAGGGGGGTCTGGGAGCAGTACTTC. As protein: CASHGRGVWEQYF.